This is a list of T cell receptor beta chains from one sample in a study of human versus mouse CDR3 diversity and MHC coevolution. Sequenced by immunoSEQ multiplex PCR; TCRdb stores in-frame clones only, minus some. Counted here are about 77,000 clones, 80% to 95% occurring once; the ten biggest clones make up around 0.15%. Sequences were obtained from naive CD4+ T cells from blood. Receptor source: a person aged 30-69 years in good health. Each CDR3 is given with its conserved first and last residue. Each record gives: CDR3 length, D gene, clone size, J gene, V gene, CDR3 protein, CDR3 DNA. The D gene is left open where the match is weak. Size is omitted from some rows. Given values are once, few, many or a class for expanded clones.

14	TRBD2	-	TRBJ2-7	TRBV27	CASSWQGTSAEQYF	TGTGCCAGCAGTTGGCAGGGGACTAGCGCCGAGCAGTACTTC
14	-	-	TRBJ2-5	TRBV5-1	CASSWGPLEETQYF	TGCGCCAGCAGCTGGGGGCCTCTAGAAGAGACCCAGTACTTC
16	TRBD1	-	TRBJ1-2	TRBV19	CASTNEGRGRDYGYTF	TGTGCCAGTACCAATGAGGGCAGGGGGCGCGACTATGGCTACACCTTC
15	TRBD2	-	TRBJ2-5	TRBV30	CAWSVGASGRETQYF	TGTGCCTGGAGTGTAGGGGCTAGCGGGAGGGAGACCCAGTACTTC
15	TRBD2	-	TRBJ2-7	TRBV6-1	CASTDSTSGTYEQYF	TGTGCCAGCACCGACTCGACTAGCGGGACCTACGAGCAGTACTTC
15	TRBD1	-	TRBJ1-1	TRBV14	CASSRSGQENTEAFF	TGTGCCAGCAGCCGGTCAGGACAGGAGAACACTGAAGCTTTCTTT
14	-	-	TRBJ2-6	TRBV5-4	CASSRVGGANVLTF	TGTGCCAGCAGCCGGGTGGGTGGGGCCAACGTCCTGACTTTC
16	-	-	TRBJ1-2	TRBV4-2	CASSQDGAEANYGYTF	TGTGCCAGCAGCCAAGACGGAGCAGAAGCTAACTATGGCTACACCTTC
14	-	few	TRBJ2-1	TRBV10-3	CAISELSGLNEQFF	TGTGCCATCAGTGAACTGTCTGGGCTCAATGAGCAGTTCTTC
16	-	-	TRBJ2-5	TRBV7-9	CASSSKARKTTETQYF	TGTGCCAGCAGCTCAAAAGCGCGGAAAACTACAGAGACCCAGTACTTC
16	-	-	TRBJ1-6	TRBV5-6	CASSSQGLAYNSPLHF	TGTGCCAGCAGCTCTCAGGGGTTGGCCTATAATTCACCCCTCCACTTT
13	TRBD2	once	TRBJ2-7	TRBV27	CASRLAGVHEQYF	TGTGCCAGCAGACTAGCGGGAGTCCACGAGCAGTACTTC
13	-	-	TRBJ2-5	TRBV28	CASSSAQQETQYF	TGTGCCAGCAGTTCAGCACAGCAAGAGACCCAGTACTTC
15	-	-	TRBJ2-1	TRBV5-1	CASSRLYEENNEQFF	TGCGCCAGCAGCCGACTTTACGAAGAAAACAATGAGCAGTTCTTC
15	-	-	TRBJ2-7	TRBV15	CATSRDTAGAYEQYF	TGTGCCACCAGCAGAGATACGGCAGGGGCCTACGAGCAGTACTTC
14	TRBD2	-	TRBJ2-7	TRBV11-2	CASSLDPWGGEQYF	TGTGCCAGCAGCTTAGACCCCTGGGGGGGAGAGCAGTACTTC
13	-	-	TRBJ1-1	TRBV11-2	CASSPRRNTEAFF	TGTGCCAGCAGCCCCCGTCGGAACACTGAAGCTTTCTTT
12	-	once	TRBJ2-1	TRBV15	CATSNYAGEQFF	TGTGCCACCAGCAATTATGCGGGTGAGCAGTTCTTC
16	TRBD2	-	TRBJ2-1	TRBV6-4	CASSSIAGGTYNEQFF	TGTGCCAGCAGTTCAATAGCGGGGGGGACCTACAATGAGCAGTTCTTC
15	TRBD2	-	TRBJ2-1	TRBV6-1	CASSALAGGPNEQFF	TGTGCCAGCAGCGCCCTAGCGGGAGGGCCGAATGAGCAGTTCTTC
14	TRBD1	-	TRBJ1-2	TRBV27	CASSPGTGAYGYTF	TGTGCCAGCAGTCCCGGGACAGGGGCTTATGGCTACACCTTC
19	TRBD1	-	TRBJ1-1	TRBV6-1	CASSEVVWGTGGRNAEAFF	TGTGCCAGCAGTGAAGTTGTCTGGGGGACAGGAGGTAGAAACGCTGAAGCTTTCTTT
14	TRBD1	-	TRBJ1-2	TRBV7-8	CASSSPGTGDGYTF	TGTGCCAGCAGCTCACCGGGGACAGGGGATGGCTACACCTTC
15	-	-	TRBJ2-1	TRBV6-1	CASTPAGSWYNEQFF	TGTGCCAGCACCCCCGCCGGGAGTTGGTACAATGAGCAGTTCTTC
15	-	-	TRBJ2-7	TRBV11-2	CASSVVGSPYYEQYF	TGTGCCAGCAGCGTAGTAGGGAGTCCGTACTACGAGCAGTACTTC
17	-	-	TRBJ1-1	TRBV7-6	CASSQLSDYRANTEAFF	TGTGCCAGCAGCCAACTGAGTGACTACCGGGCTAACACTGAAGCTTTCTTT
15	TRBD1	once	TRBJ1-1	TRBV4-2	CASSPKGQGNTEAFF	TGTGCCAGCAGCCCTAAAGGACAGGGGAACACTGAAGCTTTCTTT
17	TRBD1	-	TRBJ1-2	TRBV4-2	CASSQDLQGAWNYGYTF	TGTGCCAGCAGCCAAGATCTGCAGGGGGCCTGGAACTATGGCTACACCTTC
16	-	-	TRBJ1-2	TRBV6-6	CASSSQQGGANYGYTF	TGTGCCAGCAGTTCTCAACAGGGAGGGGCTAACTATGGCTACACCTTC
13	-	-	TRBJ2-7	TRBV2	CASIWGRKDEQYF	TGTGCCAGCATCTGGGGGCGCAAGGACGAGCAGTACTTC
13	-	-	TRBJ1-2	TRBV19	CASSINRDYGYTF	TGTGCCAGTAGTATTAACAGGGACTATGGCTACACCTTC
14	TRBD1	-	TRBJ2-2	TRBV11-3	CASSSTGSDGELFF	TGTGCCAGCAGCTCGACAGGGTCTGACGGGGAGCTGTTTTTT
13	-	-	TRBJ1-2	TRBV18	CASSEGQGYGYTF	TGTGCCAGCTCCGAGGGACAAGGCTATGGCTACACCTTC
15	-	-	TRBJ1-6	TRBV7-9	CASSLGQGNIQHLHF	TGTGCCAGCAGCTTAGGGCAGGGTAACATCCAACACCTCCACTTT
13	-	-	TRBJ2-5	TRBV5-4	CASSNQGGETQYF	TGTGCCAGCAGTAATCAGGGAGGAGAGACCCAGTACTTC
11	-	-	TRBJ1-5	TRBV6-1	CASSGFQPQHF	TGTGCCAGCTCGGGGTTCCAGCCCCAGCATTTT
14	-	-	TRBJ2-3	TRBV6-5	CASSYRSEWDTQYF	TGTGCCAGCAGTTACAGGTCGGAGTGGGATACGCAGTATTTT
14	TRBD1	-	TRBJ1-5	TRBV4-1	CASSPQGFQQPQHF	TGCGCCAGCAGCCCACAGGGGTTTCAGCAGCCCCAGCATTTT
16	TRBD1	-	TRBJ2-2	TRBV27	CASSPLGQGASGELFF	TGTGCCAGCAGTCCTCTGGGACAGGGGGCCTCCGGGGAGCTGTTTTTT
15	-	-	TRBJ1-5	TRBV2	CASRTLAGSNQPQHF	TGTGCCAGCAGAACCCTGGCGGGGAGCAATCAGCCCCAGCATTTT
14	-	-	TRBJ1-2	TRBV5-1	CASSPGHSNYGYTF	TGCGCCAGCAGCCCGGGACACAGTAACTATGGCTACACCTTC
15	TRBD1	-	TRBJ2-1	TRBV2	CASSSDREMVNEQFF	TGTGCCAGCAGTTCGGACAGGGAGATGGTCAATGAGCAGTTCTTC
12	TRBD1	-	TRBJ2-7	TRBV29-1	CSVQGATYEQYF	TGCAGCGTGCAGGGGGCCACCTACGAGCAGTACTTC
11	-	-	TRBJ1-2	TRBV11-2	CASSLSGGYTF	TGTGCCAGCAGCTTATCCGGTGGCTACACCTTC
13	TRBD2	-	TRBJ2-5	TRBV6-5	CASRRGVGETQYF	TGTGCCAGCAGGCGGGGGGTTGGGGAGACCCAGTACTTC
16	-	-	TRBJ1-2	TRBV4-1	CASSRPSGAYREGYTF	TGCGCCAGCAGCCGACCCAGCGGGGCCTATCGGGAGGGCTACACCTTC
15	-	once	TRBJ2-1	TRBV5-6	CASSLDAGSYNEQFF	TGTGCCAGCAGCTTGGACGCGGGCTCCTACAATGAGCAGTTCTTC
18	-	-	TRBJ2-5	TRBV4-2	CASSQAGSSTREKETQYF	TGTGCCAGCAGCCAAGCCGGGTCTAGCACTCGGGAAAAAGAGACCCAGTACTTC